The next 8 T cell receptor beta chains were all read from a single sample in a study of blood T cell repertoires in COVID-19 (dated by TCRdb to the early 2020s). Libraries were made using the immunoSEQ multiplex PCR assay. This immuneACCESS table, as held by TCRdb, lists in-frame sequences with V and J called but not all clones. Of the missing ones, under half trace to an unresolved V gene in checked studies; the others have no known cause. The sample has some 220,000 clones on record, 84% of them singletons. Of the sample, about 2.4% falls within the top ten clones. The source material was peripheral blood. The receptors originated from a woman in her fifties or sixties with acute or convalescent COVID-19.

This sequence joins TRBV6-5 and TRBJ1-4; TRBD1 agrees at 8 bases. This CDR3 has 13 residues. V gave up 5 bases and J gave up 7 bases; unmatched junction bases: 3. In germline, CDR1 is MNHEY, CDR2 SVGAGI. For the CDR3, the DNA is TGTGCCAGCAGTATTACAGGGGGTGAAAAACTGTTTTTT. Protein sequence: CASSITGGEKLFF.

The rearrangement joins TRBV18 to TRBJ2-5, with D possibly matching TRBD1 (6 bases). The CDR3 is 15 amino acids. Germline-derived CDR1 and CDR2 are KGHSH and LQKENI. V lost 2 bases to trimming and J lost 1 base, with 11 bases between them. The CDR3 DNA is TGTGCCAGCTCACCAGTGGTCAGGGGCCAAGAGACCCAGTACTTC. Protein product: CASSPVVRGQETQYF.

The chain is built from TRBV4-1 and TRBJ1-6; D remains ambiguous. V was clipped by 4 bases and J by 8 bases, with 18 bases between them. Germline assignment: CDR1 MGHRA and CDR2 YSYEKL. CDR3 length equals 16 residues. The CDR3 loop reads CASSPEMTYYHSPLHF. In DNA, the CDR3 is TGCGCCAGCAGCCCCGAGATGACTTATTACCATTCACCCCTCCACTTT.

The chain has TRBV28 and TRBJ1-1; no firm D call. Germline V gene sequence: CDR1 MDHEN, CDR2 SYDVKM. V lost 2 bases, J lost 7 bases, and 8 bases lay in between. This CDR3 region has 12 residues. The CDR3 region is CASSLRSVEAFF. The DNA for the CDR3 is TGTGCCAGCAGTTTAAGGAGTGTTGAAGCTTTCTTT.

The chain couples TRBV12-3 or TRBV12-4 to TRBJ2-3; D uncertain. CDR3 length: 13 amino acids. V lost 6 bases and J 4 bases, leaving 11 bases between the germline ends. CDR3 loop: CASSNRDSDTQYF. In DNA form, the CDR3 reads TGTGCCAGCAGCAATCGTGACTCAGATACGCAGTATTTT.

V gene TRBV27 combines with J gene TRBJ1-5; tentative D call: TRBD1 (5 bases). V was clipped by 5 bases and J by 7 bases, with 9 bases between them. This CDR3 comprises 12 residues. Per germline, CDR1 MNHEY and CDR2 SMNVEV (reference sequence). CDR3 nucleotides: TGTGCCAGCAGTAGGTGGGGCCAGCCCCAGCATTTT. Its translation is CASSRWGQPQHF.

V and J are TRBV7-2 and TRBJ1-3, with 7 bases that match TRBD1. The CDR3 sequence is 15 residues long. Trimming removed 6 bases from V and 4 bases from J; junction bases left unmatched: 9. In germline, CDR1 is SGHTA, CDR2 FQGNSA. The CDR3 DNA reads as TGTGCCAGCAGTTCAGGGGGGAACGGGGGAAACACCATATATTTT. This translates into CASSSGGNGGNTIYF. The full variable domain, in which reference TRBV7-2 and TRBJ1-3 provide the parts outside the CDR3, is GAGVSQSPSNKVTEKGKDVELRCDPISGHTALYWYRQSLGQGLEFLIYFQGNSAPDKSGLPSDRFSAERTGGSVSTLTIQRTQQEDSAVYLCASSSGGNGGNTIYFGEGSWLTVV.

This chain links TRBV28 with TRBJ1-6; 7 bases fit TRBD1. CDR1 MDHEN and CDR2 SYDVKM come from the germline V gene. The CDR3 runs 13 residues. V gave up 7 bases and J gave up 10 bases; unmatched junction bases: 7. The CDR3: CASTRQGDSPLHF. The CDR3 DNA sequence: TGTGCCAGCACGAGGCAGGGGGACTCACCCCTCCACTTT.